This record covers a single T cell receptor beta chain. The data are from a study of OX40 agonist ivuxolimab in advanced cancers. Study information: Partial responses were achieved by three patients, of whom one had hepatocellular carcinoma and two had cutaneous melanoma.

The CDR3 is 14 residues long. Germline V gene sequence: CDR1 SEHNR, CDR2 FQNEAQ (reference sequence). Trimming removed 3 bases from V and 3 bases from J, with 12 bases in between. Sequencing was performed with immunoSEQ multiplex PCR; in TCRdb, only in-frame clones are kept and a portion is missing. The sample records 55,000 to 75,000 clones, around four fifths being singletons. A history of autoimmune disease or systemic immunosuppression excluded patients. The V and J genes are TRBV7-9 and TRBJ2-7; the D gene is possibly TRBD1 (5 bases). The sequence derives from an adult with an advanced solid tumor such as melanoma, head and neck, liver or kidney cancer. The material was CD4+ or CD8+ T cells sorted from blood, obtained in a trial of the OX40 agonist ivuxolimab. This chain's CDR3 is CASSFGQGGYEQYV. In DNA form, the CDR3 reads TGTGCCAGCAGCTTCGGGCAGGGCGGCTACGAGCAGTACGTC.